Shown below are 31 T cell receptor beta chains from a single sample sequenced in a study of T cells in Graves' hyperthyroidism and ophthalmopathy. Researchers amplified the TCR beta CDR3 regions from RNA transcripts. An initial round of RT-PCR targeting the TCR CDR3 relied on the HTBI primer set. TCRdb recomputed calls from the multiplex PCR reads with MiXCR, one row per CDR3 protein. The sample contains roughly 570,000 distinct CDR3 sequences, 15% to 19% of which appear only once. Material for sequencing was blood. These receptors all come from a woman aged 30 to 39 with Graves' hyperthyroidism.

The genes are TRBV15 and TRBJ2-7; maybe TRBD1 (6 bases). Looked up from germline, CDR1 is LNHNV and CDR2 is YYDKDF (reference sequence). Trimming took off 2 bases at V and 6 bases at J, with 14 bases between the two ends. This CDR3 has 14 amino acids. CDR3 region: CATSRSRDRTEQYF. The CDR3 DNA is TGTGCCACCAGCAGATCCCGTGACAGGACCGAGCAGTACTTC.

This clonotype was picked up one time. The CDR3 DNA is TGTGCCAGTAGTATACCGGGACAGGGGAGCACTGAAGCTTTCTTT. Its protein is CASSIPGQGSTEAFF. The genes are TRBV19 and TRBJ1-1, with 10 bases identical to TRBD1. Trimming removed 2 bases from V and 4 bases from J; junction bases left unmatched: 4. Germline loops: CDR1 LNHDA, CDR2 SQIVND (reference sequence). The CDR3 is 15 amino acids.

The sample holds many counts of this clonotype. The chain combines TRBV5-1 with TRBJ2-1, with 7 bases lining up with TRBD1. The trim removed 6 bases at V and 6 bases at J, leaving 6 bases unmatched. Germline V gives CDR1 SGHRS, CDR2 YFSETQ. CDR3 length equals 13 residues. The CDR3 loop is CASKGAVRNEQFF. Here the CDR3 DNA reads TGCGCCAGCAAGGGGGCGGTTCGCAATGAGCAGTTCTTC. Full variable domain (remainder filled in from reference TRBV5-1 and TRBJ2-1): KAGVTQTPRYLIKTRGQQVTLSCSPISGHRSVSWYQQTPGQGLQFLFEYFSETQRNKGNFPGRFSGRQFSNSRSEMNVSTLELGDSALYLCASKGAVRNEQFFGPGTRLTVL.

The chain uses TRBV24-1 and TRBJ1-1; 7 positions agree with TRBD1. The CDR3 is 15 residues long. Germline values: CDR1 KGHDR, CDR2 SFDVKD. V was pared by 2 bases and J by 12 bases, with 14 bases of the junction left unmatched. CDR3 DNA: TGTGCCACCAGTGATTCTAGGACAGGTGGGATTGGGACTTTCTTT. It translates to CATSDSRTGGIGTFF.

Remarks on this clonotype: This may arise from a read error, as a much more abundant clone is one base away. The rearrangement uses TRBV20-1 and TRBJ2-5; the D gene is possibly TRBD2 (6 bases). The CDR3 is made up of 12 amino acids. The germline gives CDR1 DFQATT, CDR2 SNEGSKA (reference sequence). CDR3 loop: CCALGRGETQYF. CDR3 coding DNA: TGCTGTGCTCTCGGACGGGGGGAGACCCAGTACTTC.

In this sample, this clonotype turned up many times. The chain employs TRBV30 and TRBJ1-1, with no clear D. The CDR3 is made up of 13 amino acids. Germline V lookup: CDR1 GTSNPN, CDR2 SVGIG (reference sequence). V was clipped by 4 bases and J by 5 bases, with 14 bases between them. This CDR3 reads CAWMRSIKTEAFF. DNA of the CDR3: TGTGCCTGGATGCGGAGCATAAAAACTGAAGCTTTCTTT.

The V and J genes are TRBV5-6 and TRBJ1-1; D not certain. V gave up 7 bases and J gave up 1 base, with 14 bases separating them. Germline values: CDR1 SGHDT, CDR2 YYEEEE. This CDR3 is 14 amino acids long. The CDR3 region is CASSSVVTNTEAFF. CDR3 DNA: TGTGCCAGCTCCTCGGTGGTTACGAACACTGAAGCTTTCTTT.

V and J are TRBV20-1 and TRBJ1-5; D not certain. This CDR3 has 14 amino acids. Germline V gene data show CDR1 as DFQATT and CDR2 as SNEGSKA (reference sequence). V gave up 5 bases and J gave up 4 bases, with 15 bases separating them. The CDR3 DNA is TGCAGTGCTCCAAGGACGGGTGGGAATCAGCCCCAGCATTTT. It specifies CSAPRTGGNQPQHF.

The table lists this clonotype with many counts. The CDR3 loop reads CASRQSTDTQYF. Written as DNA, the CDR3 is TGTGCCAGCAGACAGTCCACAGATACGCAGTATTTT. J is TRBJ2-3 and V is TRBV28; D not certain. The V end lost 6 bases, the J end lost 2 bases, and 6 bases lay between the germline ends. CDR1 is MDHEN, CDR2 SYDVKM, per germline. The CDR3 loop spans 12 amino acids.

This clonotype has at least ten counts. The chain combines TRBV11-2 with TRBJ2-7, with 11 bases fitting TRBD2. The CDR3 is 14 amino acids. V lost 2 bases and J lost 5; bases outside the gene matches: 2. Germline V gene data show CDR1 as SGHAT and CDR2 as FQNNGV. This CDR3 reads CASSLTSGSHEQYF. The CDR3 DNA sequence: TGTGCCAGCAGCTTAACTAGCGGGAGCCACGAGCAGTACTTC.

There are many counts of this clonotype. The chain uses TRBV6-1 and TRBJ2-3; D is perhaps TRBD2 (7 bases). Germline V gene data show CDR1 as MNHNS and CDR2 as SASEGT. The CDR3 sequence is 16 residues long. Trimming cost V 6 bases and J 7 bases, with 23 bases left between them. CDR3 nucleotide sequence: TGTGCCAGCAGCTCCCTAAAGGGGGGGAAAGGAAATACGCAGTATTTT. It translates to CASSSLKGGKGNTQYF.

Many counts were recorded for this clonotype. The chain has TRBV3-1 and TRBJ2-7, with 8 bases fitting TRBD2. After removal of 5 bases from V and 3 bases from J, the junction contained 6 bases not matched to a gene. CDR3 length: 14 residues. The germline CDR1 and CDR2 sequences are LGHDT and YNNKEL (reference sequence). The CDR3 DNA follows: TGTGCCAGCAGCGCCTCTCTAGCGGGCTACGAGCAGTACTTC. Translation gives CASSASLAGYEQYF.

This clonotype was recorded many times. This sequence joins TRBV12-3 or TRBV12-4 and TRBJ2-7; D is uncertain. The CDR3 length is 13 residues. Trimming removed 5 bases at V and 0 bases at J, with 8 bases between. The CDR3 reads CASSPSNSYEQYF. CDR3 coding DNA: TGTGCCAGCAGTCCGTCCAACTCCTACGAGCAGTACTTC.

This clonotype was seen more than once but under ten times. J is TRBJ2-3 and V is TRBV9; D not certain. This CDR3 region has 14 residues. Trimming removed 4 bases from V and 8 bases from J, with 17 bases in between. Germline CDR1 SGDLS, CDR2 YYNGEE. CDR3 DNA sequence: TGTGCCAGCAGCCCTCGAATGGGGTTGACTACGCAGTATTTT. Amino acid sequence: CASSPRMGLTTQYF.

This clonotype was seen repeatedly, ten times or more. The chain uses TRBV11-1 and TRBJ1-2, with D perhaps TRBD1 (5 bases). CDR1 and CDR2 (germline): SGHAT, FQDESV (reference sequence). CDR3 size: 15 residues. Trimming shortened V by 3 bases and J by 4 bases, and 15 bases separated the two germline ends. CDR3 region: CASSFEGSSGYGYTF. The DNA of the CDR3 is TGTGCCAGCAGCTTCGAGGGGAGCTCGGGCTATGGCTACACCTTC.

This clonotype has at least ten counts. V usage is TRBV5-1 and J usage is TRBJ2-7, with TRBD1 matching 9 bases. This CDR3 has 15 amino acids. Germline V gives CDR1 SGHRS, CDR2 YFSETQ. Trimming took 4 bases from V and 5 from J; bases not matched to a gene: 10. The CDR3 loop reads CASSASGTGFNEQYF. In DNA form, the CDR3 reads TGCGCCAGCAGCGCTTCCGGGACAGGGTTTAACGAGCAGTACTTC.

The chain links TRBV28 to TRBJ2-7, with 13 positions matching TRBD2. The V segment lost 5 bases and the J segment 2 bases; nucleotides outside the gene matches: 6. Germline CDR1 reads MDHEN; CDR2 reads SYDVKM. The CDR3 length is 16 residues. The CDR3 region has the DNA TGTGCCAGCAGTACCCGGGGACTAGCGGGAACCTACGAGCAGTACTTC. This sequence encodes CASSTRGLAGTYEQYF. Together with reference TRBV28 and TRBJ2-7, the CDR3 gives the full variable domain: DVKVTQSSRYLVKRTGEKVFLECVQDMDHENMFWYRQDPGLGLRLIYFSYDVKMKEKGDIPEGYSVSREKKERFSLILESASTNQTSMYLCASSTRGLAGTYEQYFGPGTRLTVT.

This chain uses TRBV6-2 or TRBV6-3 with TRBJ2-1, with D perhaps matching TRBD1 or TRBD2 (5 bases each). Trimming pared 0 bases from V and 2 bases from J, leaving 14 bases between. CDR3 length equals 17 residues. Germline loops: CDR1 MNHEY, CDR2 SVGEGT. CDR3 protein: CASSYSAGTYAYNEQFF. CDR3 sequence (DNA): TGTGCCAGCAGTTACTCGGCCGGGACCTACGCCTACAATGAGCAGTTCTTC.

About this clonotype itself: A read error may be the cause here, since a much bigger clone is one base away. J is TRBJ2-2 and V is TRBV7-9, with D unresolved. V shed 5 bases and J shed 6 bases, with 7 bases lying between them. CDR1 and CDR2 (germline): SEHNR, FQNEAQ (reference sequence). This CDR3 region has 12 residues. CDR3 protein: CASSSGSGELFF. CDR3 nucleotides: TGTGCCAGCAGCAGTGGGTCCGGGGAGCTGTTTTTT.

This clonotype was recorded many times. The chain recombines TRBV5-6 with TRBJ1-4; D is ambiguous. The CDR3 has 13 residues. Between the trimmed V and J ends, which lost 2 bases and 7 bases, there was a span of 9 bases. Germline assignment: CDR1 SGHDT and CDR2 YYEEEE. In DNA form, the CDR3 reads TGTGCCAGCAGCTTCGGAGGAGCTGAAAAACTGTTTTTT. Encoded protein: CASSFGGAEKLFF.

The genes are TRBV20-1 and TRBJ1-6; the D gene is possibly TRBD1 (6 bases). Germline V CDR1 and CDR2: DFQATT, SNEGSKA (reference sequence). CDR3 size: 17 residues. V was cut by 2 bases and J by 2 bases, with 16 bases left in between. CDR3: CSARRQGKGPYNSPLHF. Written as DNA, the CDR3 is TGCAGTGCTAGACGTCAGGGGAAGGGCCCCTATAATTCACCCCTCCACTTT.

There are many counts of this clonotype. The chain links TRBV12-3 or TRBV12-4 to TRBJ1-2, with D unclear. This CDR3 has 17 residues. Trimming pared 7 bases from V and 8 bases from J, leaving 29 bases between. CDR3 loop: CASTPSSSPKSSGGYTF. Written as DNA, the CDR3 is TGTGCCAGCACCCCTTCCTCCTCACCAAAAAGCAGTGGAGGCTACACCTTC.

This clonotype was found once. Mismatch with germline at one junction end may stem from a read error. The chain has TRBV5-1 and TRBJ2-1, with a tentative D call TRBD2 (6 bases). In germline, CDR1 is SGHRS, CDR2 YFSETQ. The CDR3 extends over 14 amino acids. The CDR3 sequence: CASGLDYGFSEQFF. CDR3 sequence (DNA): TGCGCCAGCGGCTTGGACTACGGGTTTTCGGAGCAGTTCTTC.

The chain couples TRBV3-1 to TRBJ2-3; tentative D call: TRBD1 (5 bases). This CDR3 spans 16 amino acids. The V end was cut by 2 bases, the J end by 0 bases, with 12 bases between. Germline CDR1 is LGHDT and CDR2 is YNNKEL (reference sequence). This CDR3 reads CASSQRGQTSTDTQYF. The CDR3 DNA reads TGTGCCAGCAGCCAAAGGGGTCAGACTAGCACAGATACGCAGTATTTT.

This clonotype has ten or more counts. The chain uses TRBV28 and TRBJ2-1; 10 nucleotides agree with TRBD2. CDR3 length: 14 amino acids. V trimming: 5 bases; J trimming: 10 bases; junction bases outside the gene matches: 8. Germline V gene sequence: CDR1 MDHEN, CDR2 SYDVKM. The CDR3 DNA follows: TGTGCCAGCAGTATTCTAGCGGGAGCCGGAGAGCAGTTCTTC. It codes for CASSILAGAGEQFF.

Ten or more counts support this clonotype. This CDR3 is CASSRPPGLAGGPGNEQFF. In nucleotides, the CDR3 is TGTGCCAGCAGTCGACCGCCGGGACTAGCGGGAGGGCCGGGGAATGAGCAGTTCTTC. The chain employs TRBV7-9 and TRBJ2-1; 16 positions agree with TRBD2. V was clipped by 6 bases and J by 7 bases; unmatched bases: 15. This CDR3 is 19 amino acids long. Germline V CDR1 and CDR2: SEHNR, FQNEAQ (reference sequence).

This clonotype was recorded at least ten times. In DNA form, the CDR3 reads TGTGCCAGCAGTTTTTATAAGACAGCCCGCGGAGATACGCAGTATTTT. It is translated as CASSFYKTARGDTQYF. The rearrangement joins TRBV27 to TRBJ2-3; maybe TRBD1 (5 bases). Germline loops: CDR1 MNHEY, CDR2 SMNVEV (reference sequence). V lost 3 bases and J lost 5, with 18 bases in between. The CDR3 contains 16 residues.

The V gene is TRBV20-1, the J gene TRBJ1-3, with D uncertain. V was clipped by 6 bases and J by 7 bases, with 10 bases between them. Germline CDR1 is DFQATT and CDR2 is SNEGSKA (reference sequence). CDR3 length: 11 residues. CDR3 sequence reads: CSATTENTIYF. The CDR3 nucleotides read TGCAGTGCCACGACCGAGAACACCATATATTTT.

There are many counts of this clonotype. V is TRBV5-1 and J is TRBJ2-7, with D unresolved. The CDR3 totals 12 residues. V was shortened by 1 base and J by 5 bases, with 7 bases between the two germline ends. CDR1 and CDR2 from the germline V gene are SGHRS and YFSETQ. The CDR3 nucleotides are TGCGCCAGCAGCTTGAGTTCAGACGAGCAGTACTTC. Protein product: CASSLSSDEQYF.

This chain links TRBV30 with TRBJ1-4; 7 bases map to TRBD1. Germline CDR1 and CDR2: GTSNPN and SVGIG (reference sequence). The CDR3 is made up of 14 amino acids. Losses at the gene ends were 4 bases for V and 8 bases for J; bases not matched to a gene: 10. The CDR3 loop is CAWTKQGLGEKLFF. DNA of the CDR3: TGTGCCTGGACCAAACAGGGGTTGGGGGAAAAACTGTTTTTT.

This clonotype was counted only a few times. Its ends do not fully match the called genes, so a read error is possible. The chain couples TRBV20-1 to TRBJ1-3; D not certain. The germline CDR1 and CDR2 sequences are DFQATT and SNEGSKA (reference sequence). The CDR3 has 16 amino acids. In DNA form, the CDR3 reads TGCAGTGCTGGAGAGGGCAGGACGCTCTCTGGAAACACCATATATTTT. Translation: CSAGEGRTLSGNTIYF.